This T cell receptor (beta chain) was sequenced for a study of T cell repertoires in cytomegalovirus infection. Overall study context: The public TCR beta signatures pointed to both CMV infection and matching HLA type.

Via MiXCR, TCRdb re-called the reads, giving one row per CDR3 protein. Here the sample spans about 140,000 distinct CDR3 sequences, 6.5% being singletons. Germline V CDR1 and CDR2: SGHDT, YYEEEE. Germline trimming cut 4 bases from V and 4 bases from J; bases unmatched to any gene: 9. The CDR3 extends over 15 amino acids. Notes on the study in general: Predominance within the ex vivo response was attributable to HLA-C-restricted CMV-specific TCR beta clonotypes. Public TCR beta family frequency separated CMV-and-HLA carriers, including in an independent cohort.

This clonotype has a count of ten or more. The antigen is not known. This chain links TRBV5-6 with TRBJ1-1; 8 bases fit TRBD1. This receptor was obtained from a human donor in good health (CMV status not recorded). Some clones in this sample may be carry-over from other donors' samples. Sequences were obtained from PBMCs. The CDR3 region is CASSPRTGSGTEAFF. The DNA of the CDR3 is TGTGCCAGCAGCCCCAGGACAGGGTCTGGCACTGAAGCTTTCTTT.